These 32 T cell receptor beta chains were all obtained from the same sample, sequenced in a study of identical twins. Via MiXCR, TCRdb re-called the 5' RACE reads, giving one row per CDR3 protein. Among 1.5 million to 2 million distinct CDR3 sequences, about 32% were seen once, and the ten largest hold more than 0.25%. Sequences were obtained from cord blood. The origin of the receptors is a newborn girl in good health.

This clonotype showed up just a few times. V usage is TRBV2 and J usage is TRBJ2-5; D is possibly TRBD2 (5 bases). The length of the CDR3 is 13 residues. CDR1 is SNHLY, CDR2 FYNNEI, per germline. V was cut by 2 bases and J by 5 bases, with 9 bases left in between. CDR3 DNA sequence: TGTGCCAGCAGTGAAAGAGAGGGTGAGACCCAGTACTTC. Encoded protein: CASSEREGETQYF.

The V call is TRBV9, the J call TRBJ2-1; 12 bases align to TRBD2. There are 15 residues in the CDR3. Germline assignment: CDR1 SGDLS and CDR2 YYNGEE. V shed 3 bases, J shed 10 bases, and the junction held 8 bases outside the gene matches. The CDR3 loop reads CASSANLAGGVEQFF. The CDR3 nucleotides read TGTGCCAGCAGCGCCAACCTAGCGGGAGGGGTCGAGCAGTTCTTC.

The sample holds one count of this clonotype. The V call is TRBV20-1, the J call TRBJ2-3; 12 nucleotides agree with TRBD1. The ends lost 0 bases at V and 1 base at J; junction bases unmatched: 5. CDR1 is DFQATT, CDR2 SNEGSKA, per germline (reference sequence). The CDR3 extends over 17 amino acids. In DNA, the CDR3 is TGCAGTGCTAGAGATAAGCGGGACAGGGGGCGCACAGATACGCAGTATTTT. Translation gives CSARDKRDRGRTDTQYF.

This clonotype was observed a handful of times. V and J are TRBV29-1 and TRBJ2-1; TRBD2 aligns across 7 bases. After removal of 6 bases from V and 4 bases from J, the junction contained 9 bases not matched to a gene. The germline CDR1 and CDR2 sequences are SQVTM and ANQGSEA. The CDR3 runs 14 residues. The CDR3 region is CSVAPTSRYNEQFF. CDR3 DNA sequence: TGCAGCGTCGCACCGACTAGCAGGTACAATGAGCAGTTCTTC.

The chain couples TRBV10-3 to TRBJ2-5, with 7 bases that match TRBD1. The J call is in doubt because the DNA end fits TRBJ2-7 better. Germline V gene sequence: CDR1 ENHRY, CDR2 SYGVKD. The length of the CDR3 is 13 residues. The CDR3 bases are TGTGCCATCGGGACAGCGCGAGGAGGCGAGCAGTACTTC. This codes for CAIGTARGGEQYF.

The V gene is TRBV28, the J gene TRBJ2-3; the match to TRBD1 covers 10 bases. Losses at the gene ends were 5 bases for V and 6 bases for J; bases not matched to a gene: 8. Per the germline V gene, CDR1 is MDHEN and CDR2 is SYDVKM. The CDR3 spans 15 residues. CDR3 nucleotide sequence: TGTGCCAGCAGTATGGGACAGGGGACTCCGGATACGCAGTATTTT. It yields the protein CASSMGQGTPDTQYF.

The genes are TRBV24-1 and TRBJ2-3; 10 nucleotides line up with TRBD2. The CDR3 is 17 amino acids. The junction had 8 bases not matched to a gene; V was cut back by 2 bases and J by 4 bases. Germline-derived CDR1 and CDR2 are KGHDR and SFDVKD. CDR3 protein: CATSDSRLAGSADTQYF. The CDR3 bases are TGTGCCACCAGTGATTCCAGACTAGCGGGTTCCGCAGATACGCAGTATTTT.

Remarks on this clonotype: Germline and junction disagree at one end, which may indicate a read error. CDR3: CASSLDPRTDAQYF. The CDR3 bases are TGTGCCAGCAGTTTAGACCCCCGCACAGATGCGCAGTATTTT. The chain combines TRBV12-3 or TRBV12-4 with TRBJ2-3, with D unclear. The CDR3 is 14 residues long.

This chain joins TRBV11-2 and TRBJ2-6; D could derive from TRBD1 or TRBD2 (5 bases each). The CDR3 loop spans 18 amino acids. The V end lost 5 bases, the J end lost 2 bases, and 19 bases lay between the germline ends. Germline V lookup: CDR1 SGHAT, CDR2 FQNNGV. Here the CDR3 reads CASSHTKGLLAGANVLTF. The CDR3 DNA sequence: TGTGCCAGCAGCCACACAAAGGGGTTACTAGCTGGGGCCAACGTCCTGACTTTC.

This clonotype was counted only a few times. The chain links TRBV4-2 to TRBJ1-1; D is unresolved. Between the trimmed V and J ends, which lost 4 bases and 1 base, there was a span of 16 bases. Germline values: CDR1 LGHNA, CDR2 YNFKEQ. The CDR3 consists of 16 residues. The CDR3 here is CASSRSWTSGNTEAFF. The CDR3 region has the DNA TGTGCCAGCAGCCGCAGTTGGACCTCGGGGAACACTGAAGCTTTCTTT.

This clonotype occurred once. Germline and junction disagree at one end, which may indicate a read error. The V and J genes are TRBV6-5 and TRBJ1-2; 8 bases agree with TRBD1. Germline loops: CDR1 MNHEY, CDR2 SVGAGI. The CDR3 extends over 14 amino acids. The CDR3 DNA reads TGTGCCAGCAGACCGACAGGGGATAACTATGGCTGCACCTTC. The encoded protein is CASRPTGDNYGCTF.

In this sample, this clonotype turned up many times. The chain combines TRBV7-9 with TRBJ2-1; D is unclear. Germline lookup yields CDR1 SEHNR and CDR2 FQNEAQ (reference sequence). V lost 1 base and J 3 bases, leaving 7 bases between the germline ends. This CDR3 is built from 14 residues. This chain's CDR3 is CASSLDGGYNEQFF. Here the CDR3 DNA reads TGTGCCAGCAGCTTAGACGGCGGCTACAATGAGCAGTTCTTC.

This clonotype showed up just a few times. This CDR3 is CASSLTKGSYNEQFF. CDR3 in DNA: TGCGCCAGCAGCTTGACCAAGGGCTCCTACAATGAGCAGTTCTTC. V gene TRBV5-1 combines with J gene TRBJ2-1; D remains ambiguous. The V gene lost 1 base and the J gene lost 0 bases, with 8 bases spanning the gap. The CDR3 is 15 amino acids. The germline CDR1 and CDR2 sequences are SGHRS and YFSETQ.

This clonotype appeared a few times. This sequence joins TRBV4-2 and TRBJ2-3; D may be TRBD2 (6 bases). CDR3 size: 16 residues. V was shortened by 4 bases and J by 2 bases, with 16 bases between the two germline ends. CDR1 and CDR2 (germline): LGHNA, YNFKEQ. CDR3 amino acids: CASSRPRDFHTDTQYF. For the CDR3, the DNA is TGTGCCAGCAGCCGACCCCGGGACTTCCACACAGATACGCAGTATTTT.

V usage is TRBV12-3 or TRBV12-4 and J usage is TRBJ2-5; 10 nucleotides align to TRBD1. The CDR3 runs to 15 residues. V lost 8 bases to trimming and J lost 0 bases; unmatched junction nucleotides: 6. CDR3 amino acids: CASGRQGAYQETQYF. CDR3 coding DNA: TGTGCCAGCGGACGACAGGGGGCTTACCAAGAGACCCAGTACTTC.

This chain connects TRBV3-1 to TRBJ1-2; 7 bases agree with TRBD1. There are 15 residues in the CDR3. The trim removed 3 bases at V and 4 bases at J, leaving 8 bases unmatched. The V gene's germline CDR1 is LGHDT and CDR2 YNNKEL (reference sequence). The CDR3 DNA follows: TGTGCCAGCAGCCATTCTGACAGGGAGGGCTATGGCTACACCTTC. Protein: CASSHSDREGYGYTF.

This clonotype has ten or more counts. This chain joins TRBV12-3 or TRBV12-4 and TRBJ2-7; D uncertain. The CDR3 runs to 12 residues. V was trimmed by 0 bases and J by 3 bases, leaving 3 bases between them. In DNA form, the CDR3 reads TGTGCCAGCAGTTTAGCGCACTACGAGCAGTACTTC. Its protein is CASSLAHYEQYF.

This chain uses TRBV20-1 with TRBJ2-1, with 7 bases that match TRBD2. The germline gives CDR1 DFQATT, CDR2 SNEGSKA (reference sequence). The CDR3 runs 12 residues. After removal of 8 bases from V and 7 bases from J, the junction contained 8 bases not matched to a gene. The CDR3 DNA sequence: TGCAGTAAAGGGCGGGGGAAAAATGAGCAGTTCTTC. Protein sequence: CSKGRGKNEQFF.

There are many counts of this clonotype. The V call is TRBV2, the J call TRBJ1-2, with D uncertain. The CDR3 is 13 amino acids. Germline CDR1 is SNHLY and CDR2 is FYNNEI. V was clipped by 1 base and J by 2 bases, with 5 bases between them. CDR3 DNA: TGTGCCAGCAGTGAAGGCCGCAACTATGGCTACACCTTC. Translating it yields CASSEGRNYGYTF.

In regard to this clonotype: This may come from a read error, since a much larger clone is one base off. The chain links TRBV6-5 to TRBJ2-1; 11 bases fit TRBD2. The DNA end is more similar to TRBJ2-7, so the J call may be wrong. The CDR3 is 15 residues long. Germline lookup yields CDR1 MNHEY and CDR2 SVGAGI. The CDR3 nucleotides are TGTGCCAGCAGTTATAGCGGGAGGGCCCACAATGAGCAGTACTTC. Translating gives CASSYSGRAHNEQYF.

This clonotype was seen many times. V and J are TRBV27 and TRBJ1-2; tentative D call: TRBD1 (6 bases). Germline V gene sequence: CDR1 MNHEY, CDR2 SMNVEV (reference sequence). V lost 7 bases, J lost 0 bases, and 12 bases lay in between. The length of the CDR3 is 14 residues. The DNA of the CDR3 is TGTGCCAGCAAACAGGGCAGCGCTAACTATGGCTACACCTTC. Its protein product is CASKQGSANYGYTF.

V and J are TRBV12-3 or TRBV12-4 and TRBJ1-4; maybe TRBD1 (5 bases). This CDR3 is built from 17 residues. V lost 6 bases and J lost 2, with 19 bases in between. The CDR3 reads CASSPTRRGGTNEKLFF. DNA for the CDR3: TGTGCCAGCAGCCCTACCCGACGGGGGGGTACTAATGAAAAACTGTTTTTT.

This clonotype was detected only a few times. CDR3 protein: CASSWLGETQYF. The CDR3 DNA reads as TGCGCCAGCTCATGGCTTGGAGAGACCCAGTACTTC. The V call is TRBV5-1, the J call TRBJ2-5; D is undetermined. V lost 7 bases and J lost 4, with 11 bases in between. Germline lookup yields CDR1 SGHRS and CDR2 YFSETQ. This CDR3 is 12 amino acids long.

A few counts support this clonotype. The CDR3 coding sequence is TGTGCCAGCAGCGTACCCTTTGGGGGTGGCACCGGGGAGCTGTTTTTT. It codes for CASSVPFGGGTGELFF. The V call is TRBV7-6, the J call TRBJ2-2; D is perhaps TRBD1 or TRBD2 (5 bases each). CDR3 length: 16 amino acids. The V and J ends lost 5 bases and 4 bases respectively, with 17 bases between them. From germline, CDR1 is SGHVS and CDR2 FNYEAQ.

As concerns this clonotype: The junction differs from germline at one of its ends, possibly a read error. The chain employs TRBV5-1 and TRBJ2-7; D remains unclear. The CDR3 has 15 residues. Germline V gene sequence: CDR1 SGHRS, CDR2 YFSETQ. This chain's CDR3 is CASGLDLRGSYEQYF. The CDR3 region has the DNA TGCGCCAGCGGCTTGGATTTAAGAGGCTCCTACGAGCAGTACTTC.

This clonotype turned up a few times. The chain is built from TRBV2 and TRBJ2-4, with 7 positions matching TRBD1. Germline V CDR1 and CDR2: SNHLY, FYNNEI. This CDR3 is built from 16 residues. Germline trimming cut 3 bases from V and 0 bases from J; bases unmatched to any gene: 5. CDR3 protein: CASSEGNRGAKNIQYF. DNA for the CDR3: TGTGCCAGCAGTGAGGGCAACAGGGGAGCCAAAAACATTCAGTACTTC.

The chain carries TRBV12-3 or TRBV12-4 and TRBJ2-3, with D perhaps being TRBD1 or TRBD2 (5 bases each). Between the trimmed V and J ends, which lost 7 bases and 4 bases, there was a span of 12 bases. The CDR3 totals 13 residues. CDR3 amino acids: CASTILGADTQYF. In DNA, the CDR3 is TGTGCCAGCACTATCCTGGGGGCAGATACGCAGTATTTT.

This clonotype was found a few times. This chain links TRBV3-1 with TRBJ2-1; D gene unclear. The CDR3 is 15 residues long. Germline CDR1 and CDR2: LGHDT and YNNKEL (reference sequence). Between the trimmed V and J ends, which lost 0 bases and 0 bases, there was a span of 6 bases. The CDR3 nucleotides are TGTGCCAGCAGCCAAGAATGGAGCTCCTACAATGAGCAGTTCTTC. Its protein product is CASSQEWSSYNEQFF.

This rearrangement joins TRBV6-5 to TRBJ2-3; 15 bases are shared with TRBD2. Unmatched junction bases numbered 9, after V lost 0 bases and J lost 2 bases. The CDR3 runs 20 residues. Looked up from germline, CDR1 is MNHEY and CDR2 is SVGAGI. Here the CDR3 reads CASSYSLWTSGRGDTDTQYF. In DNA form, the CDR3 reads TGTGCCAGCAGTTACTCGTTGTGGACTAGCGGGAGGGGAGACACAGATACGCAGTATTTT.

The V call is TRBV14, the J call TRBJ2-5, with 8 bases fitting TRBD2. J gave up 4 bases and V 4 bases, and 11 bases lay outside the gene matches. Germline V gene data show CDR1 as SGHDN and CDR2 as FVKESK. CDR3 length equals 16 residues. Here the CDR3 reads CASSLAFGRAGETQYF. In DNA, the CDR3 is TGTGCCAGCAGCCTCGCCTTCGGGAGGGCTGGAGAGACCCAGTACTTC. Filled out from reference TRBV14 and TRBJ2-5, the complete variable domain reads EAGVTQFPSHSVIEKGQTVTLRCDPISGHDNLYWYRRVMGKEIKFLLHFVKESKQDESGMPNNRFLAERTGGTYSTLKVQPAELEDSGVYFCASSLAFGRAGETQYFGPGTRLLVL.

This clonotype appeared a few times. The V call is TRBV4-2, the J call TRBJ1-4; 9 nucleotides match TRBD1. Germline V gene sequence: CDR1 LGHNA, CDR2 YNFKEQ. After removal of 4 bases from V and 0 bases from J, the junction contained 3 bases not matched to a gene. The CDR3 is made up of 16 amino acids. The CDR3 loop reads CASSPRDRATNEKLFF. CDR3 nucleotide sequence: TGTGCCAGCAGCCCCCGGGACAGGGCAACTAATGAAAAACTGTTTTTT.

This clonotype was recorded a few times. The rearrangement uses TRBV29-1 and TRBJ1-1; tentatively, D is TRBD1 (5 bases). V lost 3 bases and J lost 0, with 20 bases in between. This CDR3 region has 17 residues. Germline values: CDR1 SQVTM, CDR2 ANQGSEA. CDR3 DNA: TGCAGCGTTGAGGGGGGGTCAGGAAGGGTGGTGAACACTGAAGCTTTCTTT. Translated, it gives CSVEGGSGRVVNTEAFF.